The 8 T cell receptor beta chains listed next were all sequenced from one sample in a study of cytomegalovirus exposure and HLA in healthy donors. The PCR contained 60 Vbeta and 13 Jbeta primers. Profiled with immunoSEQ multiplex PCR; TCRdb holds only in-frame clones, not every one. The data include some 120,000 clones; the top ten clones carry roughly 4%. Sequencing was performed on PBMCs. These receptors were taken from a man aged 18 to 35 in good health and CMV-seronegative.

The CDR3 protein is CASSLTEGESSGNTIYF. CDR3 coding DNA: TGTGCCAGCTCACTAACCGAGGGGGAAAGCTCTGGAAACACCATATATTTT. The chain joins TRBV18 to TRBJ1-3; TRBD1 is a possible D gene (6 bases). CDR1 and CDR2 (germline): KGHSH, LQKENI. V was trimmed by 4 bases and J by 0 bases, leaving 16 bases between them. This CDR3 has 17 amino acids.

The V gene is TRBV15, the J gene TRBJ1-4; unclear D gene. The CDR3 is 17 amino acids. V was trimmed by 3 bases and J by 3 bases, leaving 17 bases between them. CDR1 is LNHNV, CDR2 YYDKDF, per germline (reference sequence). The CDR3, as DNA: TGTGCCACCAGCAGGAGCTATAATTACGTCGCTAATGAAAAACTGTTTTTT. Translating it yields CATSRSYNYVANEKLFF.

V and J are TRBV28 and TRBJ1-1; D unresolved. V lost 8 bases, J lost 7 bases, and 8 bases lay in between. The CDR3 runs 10 residues. CDR1 is MDHEN and CDR2 is SYDVKM in the germline V gene. CDR3 region: CASSTGEAFF. Written as DNA, the CDR3 is TGTGCCAGCTCGACGGGTGAAGCTTTCTTT. The whole variable domain, remainder taken from reference TRBV28 and TRBJ1-1, is DVKVTQSSRYLVKRTGEKVFLECVQDMDHENMFWYRQDPGLGLRLIYFSYDVKMKEKGDIPEGYSVSREKKERFSLILESASTNQTSMYLCASSTGEAFFGQGTRLTVV.

The rearrangement uses TRBV7-9 and TRBJ2-1; D not certain. From germline, CDR1 is SEHNR and CDR2 FQNEAQ (reference sequence). The CDR3 covers 15 residues. V lost 1 base and J lost 0, with 7 bases in between. The CDR3 loop reads CASSLGSSSYNEQFF. The CDR3 nucleotides read TGTGCCAGCAGCTTAGGGTCGAGCTCCTACAATGAGCAGTTCTTC.

The chain carries TRBV6-5 and TRBJ2-7; 12 bases fit TRBD2. The germline V gene encodes CDR1 MNHEY and CDR2 SVGAGI. The CDR3 is 14 residues long. After removal of 9 bases from V and 5 bases from J, the junction contained 8 bases not matched to a gene. The DNA of the CDR3 is TGTGCCAGTAGGCTAGCGGGGGGGTTGAACGAGCAGTACTTC. Its translation is CASRLAGGLNEQYF.

The chain joins TRBV9 to TRBJ2-5; TRBD2 might be the D (5 bases). V was shortened by 4 bases and J by 2 bases, with 15 bases between the two germline ends. Looked up from germline, CDR1 is SGDLS and CDR2 is YYNGEE. The CDR3 has 15 residues. The CDR3 region has the DNA TGTGCCAGCAGCCAAGAGGGTAGGTGGCAAGAGACCCAGTACTTC. Its translation: CASSQEGRWQETQYF.

V and J are TRBV7-8 and TRBJ1-2; 7 bases fit TRBD1. V was pared by 5 bases and J by 2 bases, with 14 bases of the junction left unmatched. CDR1 is SGHVS, CDR2 FQNEAQ, per germline. The CDR3 consists of 17 residues. The CDR3 region is CASSLSRTPGGNYGYTF. The CDR3 bases are TGTGCCAGCAGCCTCAGTAGGACCCCAGGGGGGAACTATGGCTACACCTTC.

This sequence joins TRBV10-3 and TRBJ2-2, with D tentatively TRBD1 (5 bases). Germline CDR1 and CDR2: ENHRY and SYGVKD. There are 16 residues in the CDR3. Trimming stripped 6 bases from V and 5 bases from J, with 19 bases between. CDR3 sequence reads: CAISEHRFLRTGELFF. CDR3 in DNA: TGTGCCATCAGCGAACACAGGTTCCTAAGGACCGGGGAGCTGTTTTTT.